This T cell receptor beta chain emerged from a study of T cell responses to AZD1222 COVID-19 vaccine. Whole-study findings and limits: Without day 14 samples, only post-peak T cell repertoires were studied.

Turning to this clone: What it binds is not known.

V was clipped by 10 bases and J by 3 bases, with 12 bases between them. The CDR3 loop spans 12 amino acids. CDR1 MNHEY and CDR2 SVGAGI come from the germline V gene. The table came from immunoSEQ multiplex PCR; TCRdb's copy has only in-frame clones and leaves some out. In the table there are 120,000 to 150,000 clones, roughly nine tenths of which are singletons. The sequence derives from an adult in good health. The V gene is TRBV6-5, the J gene TRBJ1-2; the D gene is possibly TRBD1 (5 bases). The source material was peripheral blood, sampled on day 0 of AZD1222 vaccination. The CDR3 here is CATWGEYYGYTF. As DNA, the CDR3 is TGTGCCACCTGGGGGGAGTACTATGGCTACACCTTC.